Each of the 22 T cell receptor beta chains below was sequenced from the same sample in a study of glioma-infiltrating T cells after dendritic cell vaccination. The time point here: after dendritic cell vaccination, including at tumor progression/relapse. The repertoire was sequenced with immunoSEQ multiplex PCR; TCRdb's copy has only in-frame clones and lacks some. There are 75,000 to 95,000 clones in the sample; roughly 77% occur only once, and 2% to 2.5% lies in the top ten. Source: blood, taken after dendritic cell vaccination. All receptors derive from a human donor with glioblastoma.

This chain links TRBV6-1 with TRBJ1-2; 11 bases agree with TRBD1. CDR3 length equals 15 residues. The V and J ends lost 4 bases and 3 bases, in that order; junction bases with no gene match: 4. The germline V gene has CDR1 MNHNS and CDR2 SASEGT. The CDR3 coding sequence is TGTGCCAGCAGTGGTTGGGACAGGGGGGACTATGGCTACACCTTC. This sequence encodes CASSGWDRGDYGYTF.

The J gene is TRBJ2-7, the V gene TRBV6-4; D might be TRBD2 (6 bases). The CDR3 contains 16 residues. The germline V and J ends were trimmed by 3 bases and 0 bases, with 15 bases remaining between them. Germline V gives CDR1 MRHNA, CDR2 SNTAGT. CDR3 nucleotides: TGTGCCAGCAGTGAATCGTTCGGGAGTAGCTCCTACGAGCAGTACGTC. Protein: CASSESFGSSSYEQYV.

The chain couples TRBV5-1 to TRBJ2-3, with D maybe TRBD1 (6 bases). The length of the CDR3 is 14 residues. The V gene's germline CDR1 is SGHRS and CDR2 YFSETQ. Trimming left V 0 bases short and J 3 bases short, with 8 bases between. The chain's CDR3 is CASSLGTDTDTQYF. In DNA, the CDR3 is TGCGCCAGCAGCTTGGGGACAGATACAGATACGCAGTATTTT. Looking up the rest from reference TRBV5-1 and TRBJ2-3 gives the full variable domain: KAGVTQTPRYLIKTRGQQVTLSCSPISGHRSVSWYQQTPGQGLQFLFEYFSETQRNKGNFPGRFSGRQFSNSRSEMNVSTLELGDSALYLCASSLGTDTDTQYFGPGTRLTVL.

This clone was picked up one time. The rearrangement uses TRBV18 and TRBJ2-3; the D gene is possibly TRBD2 (6 bases). The V gene lost 4 bases and the J gene lost 2 bases, with 19 bases spanning the gap. The CDR3 has 17 amino acids. Germline V gene lookup returns CDR1 KGHSH and CDR2 LQKENI. The CDR3 DNA sequence: TGTGCCAGCTCACGGCCGGGACTCATAAGTTCCACAGATACGCAGTATTTT. This codes for CASSRPGLISSTDTQYF.

The chain has TRBV7-3 and TRBJ2-3; TRBD1 aligns across 11 bases. Germline assignment: CDR1 SGHTA and CDR2 FQGTGA. This CDR3 has 17 residues. V gave up 5 bases and J gave up 4 bases; unmatched junction bases: 11. CDR3 protein: CASSPRLGQGGADTQYF. CDR3 DNA sequence: TGTGCCAGCAGCCCCCGTCTGGGACAGGGGGGGGCAGATACGCAGTATTTT.

This clone occurred once. J is TRBJ2-7 and V is TRBV13; TRBD2 matches 10 bases. Germline CDR1 PRHDT, CDR2 FYEKMQ (reference sequence). The V and J ends lost 5 bases and 0 bases, in that order; junction bases with no gene match: 10. CDR3 length: 17 residues. The CDR3 reads CASSGRTSGVYSYEQYV. The CDR3 nucleotides read TGTGCCAGCAGCGGGAGGACTAGCGGAGTATACTCCTACGAGCAGTACGTC.

The J gene is TRBJ1-2, the V gene TRBV5-1; 7 bases match TRBD1. Germline V gene sequence: CDR1 SGHRS, CDR2 YFSETQ. The length of the CDR3 is 15 residues. V was clipped by 3 bases and J by 3 bases; unmatched bases: 8. The CDR3 is CASSSQQGTYYGYTF. As DNA, the CDR3 is TGCGCCAGCAGCTCACAACAGGGGACGTACTATGGCTACACCTTC.

V is TRBV2 and J is TRBJ1-4; no reliable D call. V lost 6 bases, J lost 5 bases, and 16 bases lay in between. Germline CDR1 SNHLY, CDR2 FYNNEI. The CDR3 has 15 residues. CDR3 in amino acids: CASRGFAGVNEKLFF. The CDR3 region has the DNA TGTGCCAGCAGAGGGTTCGCCGGGGTGAATGAAAAACTGTTTTTT.

This chain joins TRBV9 and TRBJ2-3, with 14 bases that match TRBD2. This CDR3 has 16 residues. V lost 6 bases to trimming and J lost 2 bases; unmatched junction nucleotides: 5. Germline CDR1 and CDR2: SGDLS and YYNGEE. CDR3 loop: CASTRTSGGLTDTQYF. Written as DNA, the CDR3 is TGTGCCAGCACCAGGACTAGCGGGGGGCTCACAGATACGCAGTATTTT.

The chain recombines TRBV5-1 with TRBJ2-5, with 9 bases matching TRBD1. The CDR3 is made up of 14 amino acids. V was clipped by 4 bases and J by 3 bases; unmatched bases: 4. CDR1 and CDR2 (germline): SGHRS, YFSETQ. CDR3 in amino acids: CASSPGTGKETQYF. Written as DNA, the CDR3 is TGCGCCAGCAGCCCCGGGACAGGGAAAGAGACCCAGTACTTC.

The V gene is TRBV28, the J gene TRBJ2-6; a possible D gene is TRBD2 (6 bases). Germline V gene sequence: CDR1 MDHEN, CDR2 SYDVKM. V dropped 3 bases and J dropped 1 base, with 7 bases sitting between them. The CDR3 is made up of 15 amino acids. The CDR3 protein is CASSLGGSGANVLTF. Here the CDR3 DNA reads TGTGCCAGCAGTTTGGGGGGATCTGGGGCCAACGTCCTGACTTTC.

The chain joins TRBV9 to TRBJ1-4; D unclear. Germline CDR1 is SGDLS and CDR2 is YYNGEE. This CDR3 contains 19 residues. Trimming took 3 bases from V and 0 from J, leaving 21 bases between them. Here the CDR3 reads CASSAGGYWAGATNEKLFF. For the CDR3, the DNA is TGTGCCAGCAGCGCCGGTGGTTATTGGGCCGGGGCAACTAATGAAAAACTGTTTTTT.

This clone was picked up a small number of times. The chain combines TRBV6-6 with TRBJ1-5, with 9 positions matching TRBD1. The CDR3 runs to 15 residues. Trimming at V came to 7 bases and at J to 4 bases, leaving 8 bases not matched to a gene. CDR1 and CDR2 (germline): MNHNY, SVGAGI (reference sequence). CDR3 nucleotide sequence: TGTGCCAGCAACAGGGGACAGGGTGCGAATCAGCCCCAGCATTTT. Amino acids: CASNRGQGANQPQHF.

This clone was found a few times. The CDR3 spells CASSGPTGRNGNTGELFF. In nucleotides, the CDR3 is TGTGCCAGCAGTGGACCGACAGGGAGGAATGGGAACACCGGGGAGCTGTTTTTT. V gene TRBV2 combines with J gene TRBJ2-2; tentative D call: TRBD1 (7 bases). CDR3 length equals 18 residues. The ends were cut back, 4 bases at V and 1 base at J, with 19 bases in the middle. Germline CDR1 reads SNHLY; CDR2 reads FYNNEI.

The rearrangement links TRBV27 to TRBJ2-1; perhaps TRBD2 as D (6 bases). The CDR3 is 15 amino acids. Trimming removed 6 bases from V and 1 base from J, with 13 bases in between. Looked up from germline, CDR1 is MNHEY and CDR2 is SMNVEV (reference sequence). CDR3 sequence: CASSGGLTSYNEQFF. The CDR3 nucleotides are TGTGCCAGCAGCGGAGGGCTGACGTCCTACAATGAGCAGTTCTTC.

The V call is TRBV5-4, the J call TRBJ1-2; D unclear. Germline CDR1 reads SGHNT; CDR2 reads YYREEE (reference sequence). The CDR3 is 13 amino acids. The V and J ends lost 0 bases and 4 bases respectively, with 7 bases between them. The CDR3 DNA reads as TGTGCCAGCAGCTTGGCCGGGGTCTATGGCTACACCTTC. It encodes CASSLAGVYGYTF. The full variable domain, its missing parts supplied by reference TRBV5-4 and TRBJ1-2, is ETGVTQSPTHLIKTRGQQVTLRCSSQSGHNTVSWYQQALGQGPQFIFQYYREEENGRGNFPPRFSGLQFPNYSSELNVNALELDDSALYLCASSLAGVYGYTFGSGTRLTVV.

The chain joins TRBV2 to TRBJ1-3; D call uncertain. The length of the CDR3 is 15 residues. V lost 5 bases and J lost 0, with 11 bases in between. Germline V gene sequence: CDR1 SNHLY, CDR2 FYNNEI. The CDR3 coding sequence is TGTGCCAGCAGTTCCTTATCAGGCTCTGGAAACACCATATATTTT. This gives the protein CASSSLSGSGNTIYF.

The genes are TRBV19 and TRBJ2-7, with TRBD1 matching over 11 bases. Germline V gene lookup returns CDR1 LNHDA and CDR2 SQIVND (reference sequence). With V trimmed by 5 bases and J by 2 bases, 5 bases remained unmatched. This CDR3 is built from 15 residues. Here the CDR3 reads CASSPPGQGAYEQYF. As DNA, the CDR3 is TGTGCCAGTAGTCCACCGGGACAGGGGGCCTACGAGCAGTACTTC.

The chain links TRBV2 to TRBJ2-3, with a weak D call TRBD2 (5 bases). V lost 5 bases and J 2 bases, leaving 14 bases between the germline ends. The CDR3 is 15 residues long. Looked up from germline, CDR1 is SNHLY and CDR2 is FYNNEI. CDR3 protein: CASSRTRGSTDTQYF. The CDR3 nucleotides are TGTGCCAGCAGTAGAACTAGAGGCTCCACAGATACGCAGTATTTT.

The rearrangement uses TRBV19 and TRBJ2-7, with D unclear. Germline V lookup: CDR1 LNHDA, CDR2 SQIVND (reference sequence). The CDR3 length is 15 residues. The V end lost 9 bases, the J end lost 2 bases, and 20 bases lay between the germline ends. The DNA for the CDR3 is TGTGCCAGAAACCCTACCTTTACAGAGACCTACGAGCAGTACGTC. This encodes CARNPTFTETYEQYV.

This clone has just one count. This chain joins TRBV5-1 and TRBJ2-5; D not certain. Per the germline V gene, CDR1 is SGHRS and CDR2 is YFSETQ. V was shortened by 2 bases and J by 0 bases, with 2 bases between the two germline ends. This CDR3 is built from 12 residues. The CDR3 region has the DNA TGCGCCAGCAGCTTTAACCAAGAGACCCAGTACTTC. Translated, it gives CASSFNQETQYF.

This chain links TRBV28 with TRBJ1-2; 9 bases map to TRBD1. In germline, CDR1 is MDHEN, CDR2 SYDVKM. V lost 6 bases to trimming and J lost 4 bases; unmatched junction nucleotides: 3. The CDR3 has 13 amino acids. CDR3 sequence: CASSRDRVYGYTF. For the CDR3, the DNA is TGTGCCAGCAGCCGGGACAGGGTCTATGGCTACACCTTC.